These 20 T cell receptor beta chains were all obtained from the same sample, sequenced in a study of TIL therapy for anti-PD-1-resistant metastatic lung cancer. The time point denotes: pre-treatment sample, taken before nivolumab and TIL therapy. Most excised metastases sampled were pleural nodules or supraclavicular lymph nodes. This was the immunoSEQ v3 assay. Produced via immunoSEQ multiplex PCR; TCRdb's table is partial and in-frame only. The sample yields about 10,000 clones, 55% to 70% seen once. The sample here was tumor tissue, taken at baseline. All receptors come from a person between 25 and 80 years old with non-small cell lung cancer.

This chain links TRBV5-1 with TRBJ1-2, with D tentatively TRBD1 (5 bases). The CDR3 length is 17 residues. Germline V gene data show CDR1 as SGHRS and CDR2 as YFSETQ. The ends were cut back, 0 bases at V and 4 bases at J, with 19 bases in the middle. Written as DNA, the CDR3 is TGCGCCAGCAGCTTGGAGGGGTCTAGGGATCTTCTCTATGGCTACACCTTC. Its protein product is CASSLEGSRDLLYGYTF.

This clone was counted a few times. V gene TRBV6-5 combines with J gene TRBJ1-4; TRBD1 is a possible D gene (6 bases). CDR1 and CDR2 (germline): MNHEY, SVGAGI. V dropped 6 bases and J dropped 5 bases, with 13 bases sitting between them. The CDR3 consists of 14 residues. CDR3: CASRRGTDNEKLFF. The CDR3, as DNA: TGTGCCAGCAGAAGGGGGACGGACAATGAAAAACTGTTTTTT.

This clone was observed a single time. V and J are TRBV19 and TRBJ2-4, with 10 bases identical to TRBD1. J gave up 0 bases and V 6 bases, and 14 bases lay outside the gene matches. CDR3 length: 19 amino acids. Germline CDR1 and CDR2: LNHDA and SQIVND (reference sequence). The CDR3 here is CASRRRQGAVGLAKNIQYF. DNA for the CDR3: TGTGCCAGTAGGCGCCGACAGGGGGCGGTTGGGTTAGCCAAAAACATTCAGTACTTC.

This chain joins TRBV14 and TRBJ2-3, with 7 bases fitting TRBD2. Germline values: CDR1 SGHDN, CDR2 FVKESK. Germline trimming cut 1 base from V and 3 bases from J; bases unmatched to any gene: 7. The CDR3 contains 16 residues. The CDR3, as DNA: TGTGCCAGCAGCCAAGGTCTATCGGGGGGAACAGATACGCAGTATTTT. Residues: CASSQGLSGGTDTQYF.

This chain's CDR3 is CASSQEFGQGVTDTQYF. CDR3 bases: TGCGCCAGCAGCCAAGAATTTGGACAGGGGGTCACAGATACGCAGTATTTT. The J gene is TRBJ2-3, the V gene TRBV4-1; TRBD1 aligns across 10 bases. Germline-derived CDR1 and CDR2 are MGHRA and YSYEKL. The CDR3 has 17 amino acids. The V segment lost 0 bases and the J segment 2 bases; nucleotides outside the gene matches: 5.

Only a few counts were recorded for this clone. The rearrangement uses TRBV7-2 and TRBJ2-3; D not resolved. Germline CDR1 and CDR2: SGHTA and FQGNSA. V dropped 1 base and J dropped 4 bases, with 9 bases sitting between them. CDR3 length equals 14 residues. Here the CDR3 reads CASSLGLQADTQYF. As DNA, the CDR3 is TGTGCCAGCAGCTTAGGGCTTCAGGCAGATACGCAGTATTTT.

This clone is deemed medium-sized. CDR3 sequence (DNA): TGCGCCAGCAGCTTCTCAGACAGGCGGCCAGATACGCAGTATTTT. This codes for CASSFSDRRPDTQYF. This sequence joins TRBV5-1 and TRBJ2-3; the D gene is possibly TRBD1 (6 bases). This CDR3 contains 15 residues. Trimming pared 2 bases from V and 4 bases from J, leaving 14 bases between. Germline V gene data show CDR1 as SGHRS and CDR2 as YFSETQ.

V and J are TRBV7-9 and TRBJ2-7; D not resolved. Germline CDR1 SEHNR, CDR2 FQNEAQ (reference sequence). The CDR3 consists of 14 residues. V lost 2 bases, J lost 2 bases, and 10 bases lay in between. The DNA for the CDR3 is TGTGCCAGCAGCTTATCCCATACCCCCTACGAGCAGTACTTC. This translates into CASSLSHTPYEQYF.

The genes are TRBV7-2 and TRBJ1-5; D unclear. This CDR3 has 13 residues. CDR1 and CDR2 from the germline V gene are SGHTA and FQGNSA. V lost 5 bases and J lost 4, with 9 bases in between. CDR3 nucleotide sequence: TGTGCCAGCAGCCCGGTAGGGAATCAGCCCCAGCATTTT. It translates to CASSPVGNQPQHF.

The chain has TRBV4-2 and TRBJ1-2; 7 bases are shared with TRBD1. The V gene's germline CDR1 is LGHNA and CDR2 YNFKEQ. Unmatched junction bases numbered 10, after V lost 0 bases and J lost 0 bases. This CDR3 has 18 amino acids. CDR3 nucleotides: TGTGCCAGCAGCCAAGATTTGGGGGAACAGGGGACTAACTATGGCTACACCTTC. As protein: CASSQDLGEQGTNYGYTF.

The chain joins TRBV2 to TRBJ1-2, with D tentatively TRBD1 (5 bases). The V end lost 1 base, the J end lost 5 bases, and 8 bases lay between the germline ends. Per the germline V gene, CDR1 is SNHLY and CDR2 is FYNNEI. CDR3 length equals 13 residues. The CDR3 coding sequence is TGTGCCAGCAGTGAAGGGGGGTCATATGGCTACACCTTC. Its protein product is CASSEGGSYGYTF. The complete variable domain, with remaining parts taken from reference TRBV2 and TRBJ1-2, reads EPEVTQTPSHQVTQMGQEVILRCVPISNHLYFYWYRQILGQKVEFLVSFYNNEISEKSEIFDDQFSVERPDGSNFTLKIRSTKLEDSAMYFCASSEGGSYGYTFGSGTRLTVV.

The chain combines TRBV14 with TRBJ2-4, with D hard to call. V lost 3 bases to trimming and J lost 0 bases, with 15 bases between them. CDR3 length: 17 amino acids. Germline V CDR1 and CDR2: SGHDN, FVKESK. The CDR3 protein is CASSQAIRPLAKNIQYF. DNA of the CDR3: TGTGCCAGCAGCCAGGCTATTAGGCCGCTAGCCAAAAACATTCAGTACTTC.

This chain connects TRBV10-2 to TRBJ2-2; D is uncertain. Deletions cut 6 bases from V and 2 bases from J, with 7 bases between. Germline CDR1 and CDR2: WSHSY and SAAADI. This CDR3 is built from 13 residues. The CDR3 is CASRYLNTGELFF. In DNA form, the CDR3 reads TGCGCCAGCAGATACCTAAACACCGGGGAGCTGTTTTTT.

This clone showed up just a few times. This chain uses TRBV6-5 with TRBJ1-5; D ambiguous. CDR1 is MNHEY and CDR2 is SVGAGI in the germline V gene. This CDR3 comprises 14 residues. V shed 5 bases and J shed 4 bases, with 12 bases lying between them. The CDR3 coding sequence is TGTGCCAGCAGTAACATCGGGGTTAATCAGCCCCAGCATTTT. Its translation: CASSNIGVNQPQHF.

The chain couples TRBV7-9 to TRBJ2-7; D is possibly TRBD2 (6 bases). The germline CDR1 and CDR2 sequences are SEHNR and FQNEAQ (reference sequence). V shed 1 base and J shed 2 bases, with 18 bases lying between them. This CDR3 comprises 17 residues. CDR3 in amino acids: CASSLVYLASLPYEQYF. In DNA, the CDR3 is TGTGCCAGCAGCTTAGTGTATCTAGCGTCTCTCCCCTACGAGCAGTACTTC.

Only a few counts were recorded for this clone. Here the CDR3 reads CASSLASGGRTEAFF. The CDR3 bases are TGCGCCAGCAGCTTGGCCTCAGGGGGGCGTACTGAAGCTTTCTTT. The chain is built from TRBV5-1 and TRBJ1-1; 7 bases are a match to TRBD1. The CDR3 has 15 residues. Germline assignment: CDR1 SGHRS and CDR2 YFSETQ. The V gene end was trimmed by 0 bases and the J gene end by 5 bases; junction bases not matched to a gene: 7.

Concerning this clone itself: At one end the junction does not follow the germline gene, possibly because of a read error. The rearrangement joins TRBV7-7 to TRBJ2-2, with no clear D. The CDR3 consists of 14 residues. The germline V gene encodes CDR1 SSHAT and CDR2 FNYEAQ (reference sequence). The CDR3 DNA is TGTGCTAGCAGCGACGGAACGAGTCGACGGGAGCTGTTTTTT. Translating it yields CASSDGTSRRELFF.

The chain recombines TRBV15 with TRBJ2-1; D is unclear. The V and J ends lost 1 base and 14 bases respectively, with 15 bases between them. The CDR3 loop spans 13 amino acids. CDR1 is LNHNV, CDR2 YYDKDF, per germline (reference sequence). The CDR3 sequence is CATSRGGGRLKFF. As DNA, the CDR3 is TGTGCCACCAGCAGAGGGGGTGGGCGACTCAAGTTCTTC.

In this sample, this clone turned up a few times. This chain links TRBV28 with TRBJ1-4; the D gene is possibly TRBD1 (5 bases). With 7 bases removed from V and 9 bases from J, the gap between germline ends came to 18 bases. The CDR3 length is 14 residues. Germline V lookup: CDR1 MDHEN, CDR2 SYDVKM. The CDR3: CASTTPGGSKKLFF. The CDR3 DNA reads TGTGCCAGCACTACACCGGGGGGATCTAAAAAACTGTTTTTT.

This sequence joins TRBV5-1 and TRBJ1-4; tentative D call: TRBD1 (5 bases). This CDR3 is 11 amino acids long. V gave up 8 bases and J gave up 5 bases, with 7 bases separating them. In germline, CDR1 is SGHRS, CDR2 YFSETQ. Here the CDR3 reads CASRGNEKLFF. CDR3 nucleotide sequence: TGCGCCAGTCGGGGGAATGAAAAACTGTTTTTT.